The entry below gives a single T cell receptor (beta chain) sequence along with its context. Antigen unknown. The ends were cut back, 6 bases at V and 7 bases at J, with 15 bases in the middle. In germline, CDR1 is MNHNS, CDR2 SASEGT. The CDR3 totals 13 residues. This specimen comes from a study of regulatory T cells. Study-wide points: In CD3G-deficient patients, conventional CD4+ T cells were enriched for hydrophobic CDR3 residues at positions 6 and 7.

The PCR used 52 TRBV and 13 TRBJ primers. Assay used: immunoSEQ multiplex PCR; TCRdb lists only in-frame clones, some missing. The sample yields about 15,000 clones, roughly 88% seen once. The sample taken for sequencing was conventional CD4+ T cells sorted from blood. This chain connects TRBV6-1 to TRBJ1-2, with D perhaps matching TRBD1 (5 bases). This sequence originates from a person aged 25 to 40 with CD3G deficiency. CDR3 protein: CASRAWQGSGYTF. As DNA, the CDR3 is TGTGCCAGCAGGGCATGGCAGGGTTCTGGCTACACCTTC.